The source of this TCR beta chain is a study of blood T cell repertoires in COVID-19. As for the study in general: Italy, Spain and the United States were the sources of the convalescent and acute COVID-19 samples. T cells, B-cell-depleted T cells, or PBMCs supplied cDNA or gDNA.

In the original workflow: How many nucleated cells were present was estimated from reference gene primer amplification. Method: immunoSEQ multiplex PCR; TCRdb's copy keeps in-frame clones and lacks some. That table supplies the V and J calls and clone size; D and trimming were determined from the DNA. The data hold fewer than 300,000 clones, with approximately 82% observed a single time. This CDR3 is built from 14 residues. Germline CDR1 SGDLS, CDR2 YYNGEE. The V gene end was trimmed by 4 bases and the J gene end by 2 bases; junction bases not matched to a gene: 4. The chain links TRBV9 to TRBJ2-5; TRBD2 matches 8 bases. Sequenced: peripheral blood. This sequence originates from a woman in her 70s with active or convalescent COVID-19. The chain's CDR3 is CASSTSGNQETQYF. As DNA, the CDR3 is TGTGCCAGCAGCACTAGCGGTAATCAAGAGACCCAGTACTTC.